This TCR beta chain comes out of a study of shared clonotypes between healthy human individuals. Assay used: immunoSEQ multiplex PCR; TCRdb lists only in-frame clones, some missing. Here the sample spans 2,100,000 or so clones, approximately 94% being singletons. Looked up from germline, CDR1 is LGHNA and CDR2 is YNFKEQ. The ends were cut back, 4 bases at V and 1 base at J, with 11 bases in the middle. The CDR3 totals 15 residues. Adult Caucasians living in Nashville, Tennessee made up all of the donors. This clonotype was sampled from a man aged 18 to 30 in good health. The genes are TRBV4-2 and TRBJ1-5; tentatively, D is TRBD1 (5 bases). Source material: naive CD4+ T cells sorted from blood. As for subset: CD45RA+ positively selected. CDR3 sequence (DNA): TGTGCCAGCAGCCGGTCGGGGGAAAGCAATCAGCCCCAGCATTTT. Residues: CASSRSGESNQPQHF.